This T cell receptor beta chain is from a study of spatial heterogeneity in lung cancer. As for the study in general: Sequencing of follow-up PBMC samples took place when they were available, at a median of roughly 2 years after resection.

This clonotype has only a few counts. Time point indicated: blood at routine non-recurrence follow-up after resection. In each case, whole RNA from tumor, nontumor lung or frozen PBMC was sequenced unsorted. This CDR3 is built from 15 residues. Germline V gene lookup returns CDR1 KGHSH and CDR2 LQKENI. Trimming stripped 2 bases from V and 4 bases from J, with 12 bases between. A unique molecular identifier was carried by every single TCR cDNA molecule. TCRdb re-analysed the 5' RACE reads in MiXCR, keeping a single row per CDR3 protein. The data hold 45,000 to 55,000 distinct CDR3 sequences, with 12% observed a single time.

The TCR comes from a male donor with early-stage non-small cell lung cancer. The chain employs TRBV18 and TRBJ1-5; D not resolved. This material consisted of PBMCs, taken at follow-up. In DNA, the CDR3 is TGTGCCAGCTCACCATCATCCGGGCCAAATCAGCCCCAGCATTTT. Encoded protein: CASSPSSGPNQPQHF.